Each of the 26 T cell receptor beta chains below was sequenced from the same sample in a study of T-cell reconstitution after alpha-beta-depleted transplantation in children. Library preparation (for TCRbeta) was performed with unique molecular identifiers. From the PCR reads, TCRdb called clonotypes with MiXCR, one entry per CDR3 protein. The data show fewer than 20,000 distinct CDR3 sequences, with roughly 5.6% seen just once and 6.9% held by the top ten. The sample in question was PBMCs, obtained before TCRalphabeta/CD19-depleted stem cell transplant. Receptors originate from a boy younger than 18 with acute lymphoblastic leukemia, due to receive a stem cell transplant.

This clonotype was detected many times. This chain links TRBV20-1 with TRBJ2-2; D may be TRBD2 (6 bases). V was cut by 6 bases and J by 1 base, with 15 bases left in between. Germline V lookup: CDR1 DFQATT, CDR2 SNEGSKA (reference sequence). The CDR3 is 15 residues long. This chain's CDR3 is CSASLADRNTGELFF. For the CDR3, the DNA is TGCAGTGCGTCCTTAGCGGATAGGAACACCGGGGAGCTGTTTTTT.

Ten or more counts support this clonotype. The J gene is TRBJ2-1, the V gene TRBV20-1; 9 nucleotides agree with TRBD2. J was trimmed by 8 bases and V by 0 bases; bases with no gene match: 8. Germline lookup yields CDR1 DFQATT and CDR2 SNEGSKA (reference sequence). The CDR3 has 15 amino acids. DNA of the CDR3: TGCAGTGCTAGAGATCCGAGCGGGAGGAAGGATGAGCAGTTCTTC. It codes for CSARDPSGRKDEQFF.

Judged by abundance, this clonotype is medium-sized. This chain links TRBV29-1 with TRBJ1-5; 9 bases map to TRBD1. The CDR3 covers 14 residues. The trim removed 7 bases at V and 4 bases at J, leaving 8 bases unmatched. Germline V gives CDR1 SQVTM, CDR2 ANQGSEA. DNA of the CDR3: TGCAGCGCCTGGACAGGGGAATTTAATCAGCCCCAGCATTTT. As protein: CSAWTGEFNQPQHF.

This clonotype occurred many times. This chain joins TRBV9 and TRBJ2-2; possible D gene TRBD1, 7 bases. The CDR3 has 15 amino acids. Germline loops: CDR1 SGDLS, CDR2 YYNGEE. V was shortened by 4 bases and J by 2 bases, with 12 bases between the two germline ends. Here the CDR3 DNA reads TGTGCCAGCAGCCCCCAGGGGGGAAACACCGGGGAGCTGTTTTTT. Translated: CASSPQGGNTGELFF.

This clonotype came up many times. V usage is TRBV10-3 and J usage is TRBJ2-1; D is undetermined. V lost 8 bases, J lost 6 bases, and 8 bases lay in between. The CDR3 runs to 11 residues. Germline V gene lookup returns CDR1 ENHRY and CDR2 SYGVKD. CDR3: CAIATGNEQFF. The DNA for the CDR3 is TGTGCCATCGCGACTGGCAATGAGCAGTTCTTC.

By frequency in the sample, this clonotype is medium-sized (0.01 to 0.1%). V gene TRBV11-2 combines with J gene TRBJ2-7, with unresolved D. Germline CDR1 reads SGHAT; CDR2 reads FQNNGV. The germline V and J ends were trimmed by 5 bases and 6 bases, with 11 bases remaining between them. There are 12 residues in the CDR3. Written as DNA, the CDR3 is TGTGCCAGCAGCCCTACTTGGGTCGAGCAGTACTTC. Translation: CASSPTWVEQYF.

This clonotype occurred many times. CDR3 protein: CASNRDSDEQYF. CDR3 nucleotides: TGTGCCAGTAACCGGGACAGTGACGAGCAGTACTTC. The V call is TRBV28, the J call TRBJ2-7; 7 nucleotides align to TRBD1. CDR3 length: 12 residues. Germline assignment: CDR1 MDHEN and CDR2 SYDVKM. V shed 9 bases and J 5 bases; nucleotides not matched to a gene: 7.

This clonotype was observed many times. The rearrangement joins TRBV2 to TRBJ1-2; D is uncertain. The V gene's germline CDR1 is SNHLY and CDR2 FYNNEI. The CDR3 covers 12 residues. Trimming removed 7 bases at V and 4 bases at J, with 10 bases between. CDR3 region: CASNVEGYGYTF. The CDR3 bases are TGTGCCAGCAACGTGGAGGGCTATGGCTACACCTTC.

This clonotype was picked up a small number of times. CDR3 bases: TGTGCCAGCAGCTTAGAGGGTGGGAGATTGAGCGAGCAGTACTTC. It specifies CASSLEGGRLSEQYF. This chain links TRBV11-3 with TRBJ2-7; D possibly corresponds to TRBD2 (5 bases). CDR3 size: 15 residues. The germline V gene has CDR1 SGHNT and CDR2 YENEEA. Trimming pared 0 bases from V and 6 bases from J, leaving 15 bases between. The full variable domain, completed using reference TRBV11-3 and TRBJ2-7, is EAGVVQSPRYKIIEKKQPVAFWCNPISGHNTLYWYLQNLGQGPELLIRYENEEAVDDSQLPKDRFSAERLKGVDSTLKIQPAELGDSAVYLCASSLEGGRLSEQYFGPGTRLTVT.

This clonotype was counted at least ten times. The chain combines TRBV5-4 with TRBJ2-3; either TRBD1 or TRBD2 may supply D (6 bases each). The CDR3 totals 17 residues. Germline CDR1 SGHNT, CDR2 YYREEE (reference sequence). Trimming shortened V by 4 bases and J by 8 bases, and 26 bases separated the two germline ends. The CDR3 sequence is CASSAGTYGGAEATQYF. In DNA form, the CDR3 reads TGTGCCAGCAGCGCGGGCACATACGGGGGCGCGGAGGCTACGCAGTATTTT.

The chain is built from TRBV6-2 or TRBV6-3 and TRBJ2-7; maybe TRBD2 (6 bases). Germline CDR1 and CDR2: MNHEY and SVGEGT. The CDR3 has 15 amino acids. V was cut by 6 bases and J by 2 bases, with 17 bases left in between. The CDR3 bases are TGTGCCAGCAGCCGGTTAGCGGCCTTCACCTACGAGCAGTACTTC. Protein product: CASSRLAAFTYEQYF.

This clonotype is medium-sized (0.01 to 0.1%) within its sample. The genes are TRBV12-3 or TRBV12-4 and TRBJ2-2; D is uncertain. Trimming took off 8 bases at V and 2 bases at J, with 9 bases between the two ends. CDR3 size: 13 residues. For the CDR3, the DNA is TGTGCCAGCCAACCCCTTAACACCGGGGAGCTGTTTTTT. Its protein is CASQPLNTGELFF.

At least ten counts were recorded for this clonotype. The chain has TRBV5-1 and TRBJ2-2; the D is unclear. This CDR3 spans 14 amino acids. Trimming cost V 3 bases and J 1 base, with 7 bases left between them. CDR1 is SGHRS, CDR2 YFSETQ, per germline. The DNA for the CDR3 is TGCGCCAGCAGCTACGACCTGAACACCGGGGAGCTGTTTTTT. This sequence encodes CASSYDLNTGELFF.

This clonotype was recorded at least ten times. The rearrangement joins TRBV28 to TRBJ2-7; weak D call: TRBD2 (5 bases). Germline CDR1 MDHEN, CDR2 SYDVKM. Deletions cut 4 bases from V and 3 bases from J, with 7 bases between. There are 12 residues in the CDR3. The CDR3 region has the DNA TGTGCCAGCAGTTGGGAGTTCTACGAGCAGTACTTC. Its protein product is CASSWEFYEQYF.

The chain uses TRBV7-9 and TRBJ2-7; the D is unclear. CDR1 is SEHNR and CDR2 is FQNEAQ in the germline V gene (reference sequence). Trimming took off 1 base at V and 3 bases at J, with 13 bases between the two ends. The CDR3 sequence is 15 residues long. This chain's CDR3 is CASSLVDDLYYEQYF. CDR3 DNA sequence: TGTGCCAGCAGCTTAGTGGACGACTTATACTACGAGCAGTACTTC.

This clonotype is classed as medium-sized. The J gene is TRBJ2-3, the V gene TRBV7-7; D possibly matches TRBD1 or TRBD2 (5 bases each). This CDR3 is 15 amino acids long. Trimming removed 10 bases from V and 0 bases from J, with 17 bases in between. Germline V gives CDR1 SSHAT, CDR2 FNYEAQ (reference sequence). The CDR3 region is CATTPGTLSTDTQYF. CDR3 coding DNA: TGTGCCACTACGCCAGGGACCCTTAGCACAGATACGCAGTATTTT.

There are many counts of this clonotype. The chain recombines TRBV24-1 with TRBJ2-1; possibly TRBD2 for D (5 bases). CDR1 and CDR2 (germline): KGHDR, SFDVKD. V lost 8 bases and J 0 bases, leaving 7 bases between the germline ends. The CDR3 loop spans 13 amino acids. The CDR3 loop is CATTGSSYNEQFF. The CDR3 bases are TGTGCCACCACGGGAAGCTCCTACAATGAGCAGTTCTTC.

By sample share, this clonotype is medium-sized. The V call is TRBV9, the J call TRBJ2-1; 9 nucleotides agree with TRBD1. The CDR3 totals 14 residues. V gave up 4 bases and J gave up 4 bases; unmatched junction bases: 3. Germline loops: CDR1 SGDLS, CDR2 YYNGEE. The CDR3 here is CASSRDRDYNEQFF. DNA for the CDR3: TGTGCCAGCAGCCGGGACAGGGATTACAATGAGCAGTTCTTC.

This clonotype was counted at least ten times. The rearrangement joins TRBV19 to TRBJ2-1; 8 bases agree with TRBD2. This CDR3 comprises 16 residues. The ends lost 2 bases at V and 10 bases at J; junction bases unmatched: 13. CDR1 is LNHDA and CDR2 is SQIVND in the germline V gene (reference sequence). CDR3 coding DNA: TGTGCCAGTAGTATACTCGGGGGGGCCCTCCTAGGGGAGCAGTTCTTC. Its protein product is CASSILGGALLGEQFF.

V and J are TRBV10-3 and TRBJ1-6; 7 nucleotides agree with TRBD1. This CDR3 is built from 15 residues. V trimming: 0 bases; J trimming: 7 bases; junction bases outside the gene matches: 3. The germline gives CDR1 ENHRY, CDR2 SYGVKD. CDR3 loop: CAISESAGGNSPLHF. The CDR3 DNA is TGTGCCATCAGTGAGTCTGCAGGGGGGAATTCACCCCTCCACTTT.

This clonotype was observed many times. The gene calls are TRBV7-9 and TRBJ1-2; 8 positions agree with TRBD1. After removal of 7 bases from V and 1 base from J, the junction contained 5 bases not matched to a gene. This CDR3 region has 14 residues. Germline CDR1 SEHNR, CDR2 FQNEAQ (reference sequence). CDR3: CASTYTGGNYGYTF. The CDR3 DNA reads as TGTGCCAGCACCTACACAGGGGGTAACTATGGCTACACCTTC. The complete variable domain, with remaining parts taken from reference TRBV7-9 and TRBJ1-2, reads DTGVSQNPRHKITKRGQNVTFRCDPISEHNRLYWYRQTLGQGPEFLTYFQNEAQLEKSRLLSDRFSAERPKGSFSTLEIQRTEQGDSAMYLCASTYTGGNYGYTFGSGTRLTVV.

This clonotype was seen many times. The chain combines TRBV11-2 with TRBJ1-5; no definite D call. The CDR3 covers 14 residues. Germline CDR1 is SGHAT and CDR2 is FQNNGV. The V end was cut by 2 bases, the J end by 3 bases, with 8 bases between. CDR3 sequence (DNA): TGTGCCAGCAGCTTACGGTCGGTCAATCAGCCCCAGCATTTT. Translating it yields CASSLRSVNQPQHF.

This clonotype was observed at least ten times. The CDR3 DNA reads as TGTGCCAGTAGTATTCTCAGGGCGAATGAGCAGTTCTTC. Translating it yields CASSILRANEQFF. The rearrangement joins TRBV19 to TRBJ2-1; possible D gene TRBD1, 5 bases. Germline-derived CDR1 and CDR2 are LNHDA and SQIVND (reference sequence). Trimming took 3 bases from V and 7 from J, leaving 10 bases between them. The CDR3 has 13 residues.

This clonotype occurred many times. The chain recombines TRBV20-1 with TRBJ1-2; D might be TRBD1 (5 bases). The CDR3 is 12 amino acids. CDR1 is DFQATT and CDR2 is SNEGSKA in the germline V gene (reference sequence). Between the trimmed V and J ends, which lost 2 bases and 6 bases, there was a span of 10 bases. The CDR3 spells CSARRGFDGYTF. The CDR3 region has the DNA TGCAGTGCTAGACGGGGGTTTGATGGCTACACCTTC.

This clonotype was found many times. The genes are TRBV19 and TRBJ2-2; D possibly matches TRBD1 or TRBD2 (5 bases each). The CDR3 spans 13 residues. In germline, CDR1 is LNHDA, CDR2 SQIVND (reference sequence). Deletions cut 3 bases from V and 6 bases from J, with 8 bases between. The CDR3 reads CASSISGPGELFF. CDR3 nucleotides: TGTGCCAGTAGTATTTCGGGGCCCGGGGAGCTGTTTTTT.

This clonotype appeared many times. In nucleotides, the CDR3 is TGCGCCAGCAGCTTTTCCGGGACAGGGAACTCACCCCTCCACTTT. This sequence encodes CASSFSGTGNSPLHF. The chain combines TRBV5-1 with TRBJ1-6; 9 nucleotides line up with TRBD1. Germline CDR1 and CDR2: SGHRS and YFSETQ. Trimming cost V 2 bases and J 10 bases; bases outside gene matches: 7. The CDR3 contains 15 residues.